One and the same sample provided the 21 T cell receptor beta chains below, sequenced in a study of cytomegalovirus exposure and HLA in healthy donors. PCR was performed using 60 Vbeta and 13 Jbeta primers. Sequencing used immunoSEQ multiplex PCR; TCRdb keeps in-frame clones, though not all of them. The sample shows approximately 170,000 clones, roughly 71% of them seen only once. The specimen was PBMCs. These receptors were taken from a girl aged 5-17 years in good health and CMV-seronegative.

The chain joins TRBV5-5 to TRBJ1-5, with a tentative D call TRBD1 (6 bases). Trimming shortened V by 0 bases and J by 3 bases, and 10 bases separated the two germline ends. Per the germline V gene, CDR1 is SGHKS and CDR2 is YYEKEE (reference sequence). This CDR3 has 15 residues. The CDR3, as DNA: TGTGCCAGCAGCTTGGTGGGGGCCGACAATCAGCCCCAGCATTTT. This encodes CASSLVGADNQPQHF.

V and J are TRBV27 and TRBJ2-2; the D gene is possibly TRBD2 (5 bases). The CDR3 has 12 amino acids. Germline-derived CDR1 and CDR2 are MNHEY and SMNVEV (reference sequence). V lost 3 bases and J lost 7, with 6 bases in between. This CDR3 reads CASSLGSGELFF. The CDR3 region has the DNA TGTGCCAGCAGTTTGGGGAGCGGGGAGCTGTTTTTT.

Concerning this clone itself: This sample includes further DNA sequences coding for the same CDR3. V and J are TRBV5-1 and TRBJ1-5; D possibly corresponds to TRBD1 (6 bases). Trimming cost V 4 bases and J 3 bases, with 11 bases left between them. Germline loops: CDR1 SGHRS, CDR2 YFSETQ. CDR3 length: 14 residues. CDR3 region: CASSPTGNNQPQHF. The DNA for the CDR3 is TGCGCCAGCAGCCCCACAGGGAACAATCAGCCCCAGCATTTT.

The chain has TRBV9 and TRBJ2-2, with D uncertain. Germline V gene sequence: CDR1 SGDLS, CDR2 YYNGEE. V dropped 0 bases and J dropped 5 bases, with 11 bases sitting between them. CDR3 length equals 15 residues. The CDR3 DNA sequence: TGTGCCAGCAGCGTAGGTCAGGTCAGGACCGGGGAGCTGTTTTTT. The encoded protein is CASSVGQVRTGELFF.

The genes are TRBV6-1 and TRBJ1-1, with 8 positions matching TRBD1. The V gene's germline CDR1 is MNHNS and CDR2 SASEGT. The CDR3 has 14 amino acids. J was trimmed by 6 bases and V by 7 bases; bases with no gene match: 10. The CDR3 DNA follows: TGTGCCAGCATTCCCGGACAGGGATCGCCTGAAGCTTTCTTT. Translation: CASIPGQGSPEAFF.

The chain recombines TRBV6-5 with TRBJ2-1, with D possibly being TRBD1 (8 bases). Trimming took 6 bases from V and 4 from J, leaving 16 bases between them. Germline-derived CDR1 and CDR2 are MNHEY and SVGAGI. This CDR3 is built from 15 residues. DNA for the CDR3: TGTGCCAGCAGCTCAGGGGGCGGGGGATACAATGAGCAGTTCTTC. It encodes CASSSGGGGYNEQFF.

A word on this clone: One end of the junction does not line up with germline, which may come from a read error. The chain uses TRBV7-7 and TRBJ2-3, with TRBD2 identical over 16 bases. The CDR3 runs to 17 residues. Germline CDR1 is SSHAT and CDR2 is FNYEAQ (reference sequence). CDR3 DNA sequence: TGTGCTAGCAGCCTGGGGACTAGCGGGGGGGGTGGAGATACGCAGTATTTT. Translated: CASSLGTSGGGGDTQYF.

This clone appeared a few times. The chain combines TRBV28 with TRBJ1-2, with D perhaps TRBD1 (5 bases). CDR1 and CDR2 from the germline V gene are MDHEN and SYDVKM. The CDR3 has 16 amino acids. With 10 bases removed from V and 0 bases from J, the gap between germline ends came to 21 bases. The CDR3 region has the DNA TGTGCCACCCAATTGGGGCTTACAGAACCTAACTATGGCTACACCTTC. Translated: CATQLGLTEPNYGYTF.

The V gene is TRBV2, the J gene TRBJ2-2; a weak D match, TRBD1 (5 bases). The germline V gene has CDR1 SNHLY and CDR2 FYNNEI. V lost 10 bases to trimming and J lost 4 bases, with 10 bases between them. This CDR3 is built from 12 residues. CDR3 amino acids: CATQTATGELFF. CDR3 in DNA: TGTGCCACCCAGACAGCCACCGGGGAGCTGTTTTTT.

The gene calls are TRBV7-3 and TRBJ2-6; the D gene is possibly TRBD1 (7 bases). The V end lost 5 bases, the J end lost 0 bases, and 20 bases lay between the germline ends. CDR1 and CDR2 from the germline V gene are SGHTA and FQGTGA. The CDR3 has 19 amino acids. For the CDR3, the DNA is TGTGCCAGCAGCCCCCGGGCAGGGGGGAGGTCCTCTGGGGCCAACGTCCTGACTTTC. Translated, it gives CASSPRAGGRSSGANVLTF.

This chain links TRBV5-5 with TRBJ1-5, with a possible D match to TRBD1 (5 bases). Trimming removed 1 base from V and 4 bases from J, with 12 bases in between. CDR1 and CDR2 from the germline V gene are SGHKS and YYEKEE (reference sequence). The CDR3 has 15 amino acids. The CDR3 DNA reads as TGTGCCAGCAGCTTGTGGCATGCAGGGAATCAGCCCCAGCATTTT. Translated: CASSLWHAGNQPQHF.

The V gene is TRBV14, the J gene TRBJ2-3, with 9 bases that match TRBD1. V trimming: 4 bases; J trimming: 1 base; junction bases outside the gene matches: 3. This CDR3 has 15 amino acids. CDR1 is SGHDN, CDR2 FVKESK, per germline. CDR3 region: CASSLRTGGTDTQYF. As DNA, the CDR3 is TGTGCCAGCAGCCTAAGGACAGGGGGCACAGATACGCAGTATTTT.

J is TRBJ1-2 and V is TRBV2; 8 bases agree with TRBD1. With V trimmed by 1 base and J by 6 bases, 13 bases remained unmatched. Germline CDR1 SNHLY, CDR2 FYNNEI. The CDR3 has 17 amino acids. The CDR3 DNA follows: TGTGCCAGCAGTGAAGAAGGAGACAGGGGCTTGACAAATGGCTACACCTTC. Amino acids: CASSEEGDRGLTNGYTF. Based on the CDR3 plus reference TRBV2 and TRBJ1-2, the full variable domain is EPEVTQTPSHQVTQMGQEVILRCVPISNHLYFYWYRQILGQKVEFLVSFYNNEISEKSEIFDDQFSVERPDGSNFTLKIRSTKLEDSAMYFCASSEEGDRGLTNGYTFGSGTRLTVV.

This sequence joins TRBV9 and TRBJ1-4; D uncertain. The CDR3 has 12 residues. Germline V lookup: CDR1 SGDLS, CDR2 YYNGEE. Trimming took off 6 bases at V and 8 bases at J, with 11 bases between the two ends. This chain's CDR3 is CASNNSGEKLFF. CDR3 in DNA: TGTGCCAGCAATAACAGCGGGGAAAAACTGTTTTTT.

The chain recombines TRBV6-1 with TRBJ1-2; 10 positions match TRBD1. Germline V gene data show CDR1 as MNHNS and CDR2 as SASEGT. Trimming took 8 bases from V and 3 from J; bases not matched to a gene: 0. The CDR3 extends over 12 amino acids. The CDR3 sequence: CASGQGDYGYTF. CDR3 bases: TGTGCCAGCGGACAGGGGGACTATGGCTACACCTTC.

This chain links TRBV5-1 with TRBJ2-5; 9 bases are shared with TRBD2. The CDR3 is 15 residues long. Germline loops: CDR1 SGHRS, CDR2 YFSETQ. Trimming took 1 base from V and 4 from J; bases not matched to a gene: 5. CDR3 protein: CASSLSRGGVETQYF. CDR3 nucleotide sequence: TGCGCCAGCAGCTTGTCGCGGGGGGGCGTAGAGACCCAGTACTTC.

The V gene is TRBV5-1, the J gene TRBJ2-1, with TRBD1 as a possible D gene (5 bases). Trimming took off 0 bases at V and 3 bases at J, with 10 bases between the two ends. The germline gives CDR1 SGHRS, CDR2 YFSETQ. The length of the CDR3 is 15 residues. The CDR3 loop is CASSLGTNDYNEQFF. In nucleotides, the CDR3 is TGCGCCAGCAGCTTGGGGACAAACGACTACAATGAGCAGTTCTTC.

This chain joins TRBV4-1 and TRBJ1-5; D possibly corresponds to TRBD1 (6 bases). The germline V gene encodes CDR1 MGHRA and CDR2 YSYEKL. The CDR3 is 17 amino acids. V shed 3 bases and J shed 9 bases, with 24 bases lying between them. The CDR3 is CASSHQVRRGEEWPQHF. CDR3 nucleotide sequence: TGCGCCAGCAGCCACCAAGTTCGCAGGGGAGAAGAGTGGCCCCAGCATTTT.

This chain joins TRBV7-9 and TRBJ2-1, with D unclear. The CDR3 length is 12 residues. Germline-derived CDR1 and CDR2 are SEHNR and FQNEAQ (reference sequence). V lost 6 bases, J lost 9 bases, and 12 bases lay in between. This CDR3 reads CASSSGDREQFF. The CDR3 nucleotides are TGTGCCAGCAGTTCGGGTGACCGTGAGCAGTTCTTC.

The genes are TRBV18 and TRBJ1-2; 10 bases fit TRBD1. J was trimmed by 2 bases and V by 3 bases; bases with no gene match: 6. This CDR3 spans 16 amino acids. Germline CDR1 KGHSH, CDR2 LQKENI. CDR3 region: CASSPRGDRGNYGYTF. The DNA for the CDR3 is TGTGCCAGCTCACCCCGGGGGGACAGGGGAAACTATGGCTACACCTTC.

The chain carries TRBV30 and TRBJ1-1; no clear D gene. Trimming cost V 3 bases and J 6 bases, with 11 bases left between them. This CDR3 region has 12 residues. CDR1 is GTSNPN, CDR2 SVGIG, per germline (reference sequence). The CDR3 is CAWRTRRAEAFF. The CDR3 DNA is TGTGCCTGGAGGACCAGGAGGGCTGAAGCTTTCTTT.